This T cell receptor beta chain is drawn from a study of blood T cell repertoires in COVID-19. Trimming shortened V by 3 bases and J by 4 bases, and 10 bases separated the two germline ends. From germline, CDR1 is SGDLS and CDR2 YYNGEE. This CDR3 has 13 residues. Some clones are missing from TCRdb's copy, which holds only in-frame ones; the method was immunoSEQ multiplex PCR. The table shows about 160,000 clones, with around 82% occurring only once. The TCR comes from a woman in her thirties or forties with COVID-19, enrolled during active disease. V is TRBV9 and J is TRBJ2-5; D not resolved. Sequences were obtained from peripheral blood. The CDR3 DNA sequence: TGTGCCAGCAGCGGTCGCGCCTCAGAGACCCAGTACTTC. Residues: CASSGRASETQYF.